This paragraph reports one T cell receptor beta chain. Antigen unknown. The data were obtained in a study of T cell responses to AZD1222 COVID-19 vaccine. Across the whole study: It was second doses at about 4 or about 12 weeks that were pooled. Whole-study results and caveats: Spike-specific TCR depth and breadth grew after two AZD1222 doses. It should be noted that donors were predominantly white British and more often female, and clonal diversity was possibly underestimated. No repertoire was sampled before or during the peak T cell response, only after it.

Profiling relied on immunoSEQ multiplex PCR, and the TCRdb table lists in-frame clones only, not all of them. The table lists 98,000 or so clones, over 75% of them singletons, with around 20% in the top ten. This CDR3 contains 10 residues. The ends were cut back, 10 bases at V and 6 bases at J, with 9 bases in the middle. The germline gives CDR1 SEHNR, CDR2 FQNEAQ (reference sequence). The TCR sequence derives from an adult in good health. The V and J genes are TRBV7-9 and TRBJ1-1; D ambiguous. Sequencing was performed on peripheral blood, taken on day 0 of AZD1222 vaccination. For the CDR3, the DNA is TGTGCCACCGAGTACTCTGAAGCTTTCTTT. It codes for CATEYSEAFF.